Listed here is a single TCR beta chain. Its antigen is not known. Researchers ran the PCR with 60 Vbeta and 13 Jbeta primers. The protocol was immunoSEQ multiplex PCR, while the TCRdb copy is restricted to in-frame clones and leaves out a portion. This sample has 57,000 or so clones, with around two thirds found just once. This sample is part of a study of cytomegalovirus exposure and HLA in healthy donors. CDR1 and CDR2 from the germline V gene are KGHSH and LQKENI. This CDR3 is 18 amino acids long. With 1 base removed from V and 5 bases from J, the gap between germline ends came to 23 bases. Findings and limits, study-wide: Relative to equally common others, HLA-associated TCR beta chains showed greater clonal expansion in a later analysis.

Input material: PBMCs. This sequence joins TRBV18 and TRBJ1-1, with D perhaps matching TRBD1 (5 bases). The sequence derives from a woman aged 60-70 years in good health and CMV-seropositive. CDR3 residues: CASSPRRRTVWGVTEAFF. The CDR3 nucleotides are TGTGCCAGCTCACCACGCCGGAGGACGGTATGGGGGGTGACTGAAGCTTTCTTT.